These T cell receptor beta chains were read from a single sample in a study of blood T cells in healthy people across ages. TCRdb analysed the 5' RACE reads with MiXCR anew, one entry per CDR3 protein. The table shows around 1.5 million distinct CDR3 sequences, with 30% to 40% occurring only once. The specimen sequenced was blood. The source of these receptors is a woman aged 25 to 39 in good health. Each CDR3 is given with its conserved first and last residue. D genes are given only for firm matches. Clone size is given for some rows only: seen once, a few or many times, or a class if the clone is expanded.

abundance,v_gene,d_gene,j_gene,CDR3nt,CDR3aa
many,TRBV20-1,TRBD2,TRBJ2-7,TGCAGTGCTGCTGGGACTAGTTACGAGCAGTACTTC,CSAAGTSYEQYF
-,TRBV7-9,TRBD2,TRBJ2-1,TGTGCCAGCAGCTTGACGGCGGGGGGAGTCGGTGAGCAGTTCTTC,CASSLTAGGVGEQFF
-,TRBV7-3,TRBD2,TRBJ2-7,TGTGCCAGCAGCACAGGACTAGCGAACGAGCAGTACTTC,CASSTGLANEQYF
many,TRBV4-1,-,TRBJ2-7,TGCGCCAGCAGCCTCATCCTGAGAGCGGAGGGATCCTACGAGCAGTACTTC,CASSLILRAEGSYEQYF
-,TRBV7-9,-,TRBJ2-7,TGTGCCAGCGGGCGGGACTTCGGCGAGCAGTACTTC,CASGRDFGEQYF
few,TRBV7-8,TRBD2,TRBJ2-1,TGTGCCAGCAGCCCAAGAGGACTAGCGGGGGGAAACAATGAGCAGTTCTTC,CASSPRGLAGGNNEQFF
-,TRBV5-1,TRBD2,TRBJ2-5,TGCGCCAGCAGCTCCCCGGGACTAGCGGGAGTTCACCAAGAGACCCAGTACTTC,CASSSPGLAGVHQETQYF
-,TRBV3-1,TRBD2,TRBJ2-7,TGTGCCAGCAGCCAAGTAATACCGGGACTAGCGGGTTCCTACGAGCAGTACTTC,CASSQVIPGLAGSYEQYF
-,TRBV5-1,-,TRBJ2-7,TGCGCCAGCAGCCAAGACTGGAATCCCACCTACGAGCAGTACTTC,CASSQDWNPTYEQYF
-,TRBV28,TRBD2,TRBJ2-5,TGTGCCAGCAGCCCTACCGACGGGCTACTAGCGGGAGCGGAGACCCAGTACTTC,CASSPTDGLLAGAETQYF
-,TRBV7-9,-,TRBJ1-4,TGTGCCAGCAGCCCAGGACAGTCCCAGGGGGAAAAACTGTTTTTT,CASSPGQSQGEKLFF
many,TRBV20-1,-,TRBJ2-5,TGCAGTGCTAGATCCCCAGCGGTCCAAGAGACCCAGTACTTC,CSARSPAVQETQYF
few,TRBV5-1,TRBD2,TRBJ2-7,TGCGCCAGCAGCTTGGGGGCGCGGGAGGGGGCCTACGAGCAGTACTTC,CASSLGAREGAYEQYF
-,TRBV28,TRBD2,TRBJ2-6,TGTGCCAGCAGCCAACCCGGACTAGCGGAAAACTCTGGGGCCAACGTCCTGACTTTC,CASSQPGLAENSGANVLTF
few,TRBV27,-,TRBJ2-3,TGTGCCAGCAGTTTAGATTCGTTTCCAGATACGCAGTATTTT,CASSLDSFPDTQYF
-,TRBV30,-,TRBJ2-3,TGTGCCTGGTCCCACACTAGCACAGATACGCAGTATTTT,CAWSHTSTDTQYF
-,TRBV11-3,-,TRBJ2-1,TGTGCCAGCAGTACAGGTGCCCCAGGGGAGCAGTTCTTC,CASSTGAPGEQFF
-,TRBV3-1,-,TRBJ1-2,TGTGCCAGCAGCCAAGAAGGAGGCCTGGGCGGCTACACCTTC,CASSQEGGLGGYTF